This TCR beta chain was obtained from a study of control samples from healthy donors and cancer patients. This clone occurred once. This table comes from immunoSEQ multiplex PCR, and its TCRdb copy is limited to in-frame clones, with some not included. In the table there are 100,000 to 150,000 clones, 80% to 95% of which are singletons. The receptor was isolated from a man aged 18-30 years in good health. The sequencing input was blood.

CDR3 amino acids: CASSLSPESGYTF. The CDR3, as DNA: TGTGCCAGCAGCCTGAGCCCAGAATCTGGCTACACCTTC. The chain recombines TRBV7-9 with TRBJ1-2; no clear D gene. The CDR3 extends over 13 amino acids. Germline V CDR1 and CDR2: SEHNR, FQNEAQ (reference sequence). Trimming removed 5 bases from V and 7 bases from J, with 14 bases in between.